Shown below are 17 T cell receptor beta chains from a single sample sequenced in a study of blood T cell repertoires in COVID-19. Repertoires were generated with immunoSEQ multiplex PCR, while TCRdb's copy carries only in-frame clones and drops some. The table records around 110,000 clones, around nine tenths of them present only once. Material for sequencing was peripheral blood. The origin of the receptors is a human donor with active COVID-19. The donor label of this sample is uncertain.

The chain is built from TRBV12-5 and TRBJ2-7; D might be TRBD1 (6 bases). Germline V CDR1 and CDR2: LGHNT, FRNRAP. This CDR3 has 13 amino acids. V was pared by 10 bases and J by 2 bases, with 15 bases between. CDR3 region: CATRHRETYEQYF. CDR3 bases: TGTGCTACCCGACACAGGGAAACCTACGAGCAGTACTTC.

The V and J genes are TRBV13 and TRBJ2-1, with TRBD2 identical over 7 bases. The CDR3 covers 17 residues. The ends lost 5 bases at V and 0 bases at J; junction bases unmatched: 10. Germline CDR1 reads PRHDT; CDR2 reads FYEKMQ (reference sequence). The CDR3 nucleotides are TGTGCCAGCAGCAACCCAAGGTCGGGGGGCTCCTACAATGAGCAGTTCTTC. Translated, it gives CASSNPRSGGSYNEQFF.

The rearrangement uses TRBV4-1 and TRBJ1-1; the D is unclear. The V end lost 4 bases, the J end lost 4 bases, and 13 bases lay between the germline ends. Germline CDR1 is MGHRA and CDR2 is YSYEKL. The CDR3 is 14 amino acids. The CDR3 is CASSREMGSTEAFF. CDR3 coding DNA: TGCGCCAGCAGCCGGGAGATGGGGAGCACTGAAGCTTTCTTT.

CDR3 residues: CASSFSVPGTDTQYF. CDR3 coding DNA: TGTGCCAGCAGTTTTTCAGTTCCCGGCACAGATACGCAGTATTTT. The V gene is TRBV28, the J gene TRBJ2-3; D is ambiguous. CDR1 and CDR2 from the germline V gene are MDHEN and SYDVKM. The CDR3 consists of 15 residues. The V gene lost 3 bases and the J gene lost 1 base, with 11 bases spanning the gap.

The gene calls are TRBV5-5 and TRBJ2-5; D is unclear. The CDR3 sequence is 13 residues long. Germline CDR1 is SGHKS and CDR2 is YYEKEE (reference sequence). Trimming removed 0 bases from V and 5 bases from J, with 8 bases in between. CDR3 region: CASSLVLYETQYF. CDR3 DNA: TGTGCCAGCAGCTTGGTCTTATATGAGACCCAGTACTTC.

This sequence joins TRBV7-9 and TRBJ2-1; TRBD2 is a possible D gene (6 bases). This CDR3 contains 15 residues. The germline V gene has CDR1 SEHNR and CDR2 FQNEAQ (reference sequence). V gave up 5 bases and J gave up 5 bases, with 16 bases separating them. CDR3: CASSDPGTANNEQFF. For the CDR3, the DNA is TGTGCCAGCAGCGACCCGGGGACTGCCAACAATGAGCAGTTCTTC.

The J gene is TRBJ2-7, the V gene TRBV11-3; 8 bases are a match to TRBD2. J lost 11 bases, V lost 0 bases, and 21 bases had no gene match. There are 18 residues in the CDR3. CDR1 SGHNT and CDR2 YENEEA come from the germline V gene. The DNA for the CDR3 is TGTGCCAGCAGCTTAGATCTCCTGCGGGGGGACGGGTTTTGTCGTAAGTACTTC. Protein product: CASSLDLLRGDGFCRKYF.

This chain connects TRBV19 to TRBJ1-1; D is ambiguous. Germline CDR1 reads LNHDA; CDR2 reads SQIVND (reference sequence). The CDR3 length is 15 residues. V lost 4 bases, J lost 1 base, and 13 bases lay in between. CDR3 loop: CASSTYRAQNTEAFF. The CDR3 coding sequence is TGTGCCAGTAGTACATACAGAGCACAGAACACTGAAGCTTTCTTT.

Here the CDR3 reads CASRGTRRVEKLFF. CDR3 DNA sequence: TGTGCCAGCAGGGGGACAAGGAGAGTTGAAAAACTGTTTTTT. The chain links TRBV2 to TRBJ1-4; D perhaps matches TRBD1 (6 bases). V shed 6 bases and J shed 7 bases, with 15 bases lying between them. Germline lookup yields CDR1 SNHLY and CDR2 FYNNEI. This CDR3 has 14 amino acids.

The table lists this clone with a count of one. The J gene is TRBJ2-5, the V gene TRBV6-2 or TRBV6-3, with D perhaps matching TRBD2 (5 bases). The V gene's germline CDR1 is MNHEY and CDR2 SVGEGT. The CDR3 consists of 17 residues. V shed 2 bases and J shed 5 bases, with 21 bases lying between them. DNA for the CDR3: TGTGCCAGCAGTTACGGTACCCAAATGGTTAGCGCCGAGACCCAGTACTTC. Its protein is CASSYGTQMVSAETQYF.

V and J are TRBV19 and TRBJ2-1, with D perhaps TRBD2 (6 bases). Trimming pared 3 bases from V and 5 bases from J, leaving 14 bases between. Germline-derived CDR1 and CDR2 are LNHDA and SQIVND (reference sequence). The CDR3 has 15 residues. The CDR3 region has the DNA TGTGCCAGTAGTATGCTGGGACTTCCGGACAATGAGCAGTTCTTC. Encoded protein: CASSMLGLPDNEQFF.

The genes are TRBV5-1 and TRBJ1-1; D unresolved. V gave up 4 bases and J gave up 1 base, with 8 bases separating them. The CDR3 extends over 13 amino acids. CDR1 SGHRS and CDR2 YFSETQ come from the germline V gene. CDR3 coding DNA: TGCGCCAGCAGCGTCCGTTCGAACACTGAAGCTTTCTTT. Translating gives CASSVRSNTEAFF.

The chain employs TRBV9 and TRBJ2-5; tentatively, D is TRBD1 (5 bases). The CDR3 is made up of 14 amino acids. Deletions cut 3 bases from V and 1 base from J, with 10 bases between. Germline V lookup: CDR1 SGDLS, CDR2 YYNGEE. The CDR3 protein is CASSERQIQETQYF. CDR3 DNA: TGTGCCAGCAGCGAACGACAGATCCAAGAGACCCAGTACTTC.

The CDR3 coding sequence is TGTGCCACCAGCAGAGATCGCGGGGGACACGGTGAGCAGTTCTTC. Amino acids: CATSRDRGGHGEQFF. V gene TRBV15 combines with J gene TRBJ2-1, with D possibly TRBD2 on 7 matching bases. V was cut by 0 bases and J by 9 bases, with 15 bases left in between. CDR1 LNHNV and CDR2 YYDKDF come from the germline V gene (reference sequence). CDR3 length: 15 amino acids. The full variable domain, completed using reference TRBV15 and TRBJ2-1, is DAMVIQNPRYQVTQFGKPVTLSCSQTLNHNVMYWYQQKSSQAPKLLFHYYDKDFNNEADTPDNFQSRRPNTSFCFLDIRSPGLGDTAMYLCATSRDRGGHGEQFFGPGTRLTVL.

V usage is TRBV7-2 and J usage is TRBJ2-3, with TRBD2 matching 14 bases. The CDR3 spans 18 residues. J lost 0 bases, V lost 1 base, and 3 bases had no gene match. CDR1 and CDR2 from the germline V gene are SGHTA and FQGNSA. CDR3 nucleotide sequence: TGTGCCAGCAGCTTAGTGGGACTAGCGGGAGCAAGCACAGATACGCAGTATTTT. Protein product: CASSLVGLAGASTDTQYF. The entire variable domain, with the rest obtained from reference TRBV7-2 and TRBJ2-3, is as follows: GAGVSQSPSNKVTEKGKDVELRCDPISGHTALYWYRQSLGQGLEFLIYFQGNSAPDKSGLPSDRFSAERTGGSVSTLTIQRTQQEDSAVYLCASSLVGLAGASTDTQYFGPGTRLTVL.

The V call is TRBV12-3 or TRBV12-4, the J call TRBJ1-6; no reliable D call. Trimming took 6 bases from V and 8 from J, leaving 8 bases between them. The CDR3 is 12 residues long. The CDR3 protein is CASSPSYSPLHF. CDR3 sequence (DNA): TGTGCCAGCAGCCCGAGCTATTCACCCCTCCACTTT.

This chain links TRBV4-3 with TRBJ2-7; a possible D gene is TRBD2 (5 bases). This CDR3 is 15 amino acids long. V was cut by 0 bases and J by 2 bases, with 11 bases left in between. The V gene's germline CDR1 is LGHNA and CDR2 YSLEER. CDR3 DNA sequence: TGCGCCAGCAGCCAAGATGAGGGCACAGCCTACGAGCAGTACTTC. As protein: CASSQDEGTAYEQYF.